Below are 8 T cell receptor beta chains sequenced from a single sample in a study of T cell responses to AZD1222 COVID-19 vaccine. The table came from immunoSEQ multiplex PCR; TCRdb's copy has only in-frame clones and leaves some out. The sample lists around 94,000 clones; approximately 84% were seen once. This material consisted of peripheral blood, taken on day 0 of AZD1222 vaccination. Receptors originate from an adult in good health.

The chain links TRBV29-1 to TRBJ1-2, with 8 bases fitting TRBD1. The CDR3 is 16 residues long. Per the germline V gene, CDR1 is SQVTM and CDR2 is ANQGSEA. The V and J ends lost 5 bases and 2 bases, in that order; junction bases with no gene match: 13. For the CDR3, the DNA is TGCAGCGTTCCCGAGGGTAGAGACAGGGGAAACTATGGCTACACCTTC. This gives the protein CSVPEGRDRGNYGYTF.

This chain joins TRBV30 and TRBJ1-5; D is unresolved. The germline gives CDR1 GTSNPN, CDR2 SVGIG (reference sequence). Trimming left V 2 bases short and J 0 bases short, with 8 bases between. The CDR3 length is 14 residues. CDR3 DNA: TGTGCCTGGAGTCGCCCGTATAGCAATCAGCCCCAGCATTTT. It specifies CAWSRPYSNQPQHF.

The J gene is TRBJ1-6, the V gene TRBV20-1, with D tentatively TRBD1 (5 bases). The CDR3 contains 15 residues. Germline loops: CDR1 DFQATT, CDR2 SNEGSKA (reference sequence). V was shortened by 3 bases and J by 4 bases, with 13 bases between the two germline ends. Here the CDR3 DNA reads TGCAGTGCTAGTTACGGGGGAAGTTATAATTCACCCCTCCACTTT. Translating it yields CSASYGGSYNSPLHF.

The V gene is TRBV19, the J gene TRBJ1-1; D uncertain. V dropped 1 base and J dropped 1 base, with 7 bases sitting between them. The germline V gene has CDR1 LNHDA and CDR2 SQIVND (reference sequence). CDR3 size: 14 residues. The DNA of the CDR3 is TGTGCCAGTAGTATAGGAGGGCCGAACACTGAAGCTTTCTTT. Its protein is CASSIGGPNTEAFF.

V gene TRBV4-1 combines with J gene TRBJ1-2; 8 nucleotides align to TRBD1. CDR3 size: 16 residues. Unmatched junction bases numbered 12, after V lost 1 base and J lost 8 bases. Germline CDR1 is MGHRA and CDR2 is YSYEKL. For the CDR3, the DNA is TGCGCCAGCAGCCAAGGGTGGGCCAGGGGGCCTCTGGGCTACACCTTC. Translating gives CASSQGWARGPLGYTF.

This rearrangement joins TRBV10-3 to TRBJ2-3, with D unclear. The germline CDR1 and CDR2 sequences are ENHRY and SYGVKD. This CDR3 has 14 amino acids. V dropped 7 bases and J dropped 1 base, with 12 bases sitting between them. The CDR3 loop is CAINGLEGTDTQYF. CDR3 sequence (DNA): TGTGCCATCAATGGCCTAGAAGGCACAGATACGCAGTATTTT.

The CDR3 nucleotides are TGTGCCAGCTCAGGATCTAGCGGGAGGGCCTCGTACAATGAGCAGTTCTTC. Translated, it gives CASSGSSGRASYNEQFF. This chain connects TRBV18 to TRBJ2-1, with 12 nucleotides matching TRBD2. V lost 5 bases, J lost 4 bases, and 9 bases stayed unmatched. The CDR3 runs to 17 residues. Germline CDR1 is KGHSH and CDR2 is LQKENI.

The V call is TRBV12-3 or TRBV12-4, the J call TRBJ2-5, with D hard to call. Trimming took off 7 bases at V and 5 bases at J, with 11 bases between the two ends. CDR3 length: 12 residues. CDR3 sequence reads: CASTPDRETQYF. The CDR3 DNA follows: TGTGCCAGCACCCCGGATCGGGAGACCCAGTACTTC.